Presented here are 7 T cell receptor beta chains from one specimen sequenced in a study of T cell responses to AZD1222 COVID-19 vaccine. Sequencing used immunoSEQ multiplex PCR; TCRdb keeps in-frame clones, though not all of them. Here the sample spans tens of thousands of clones, around 81% being singletons. Here the sequenced sample was peripheral blood, taken 28 days after the second AZD1222 dose. Receptors originate from an adult who received the AZD1222 COVID-19 vaccine.

In this sample, this clone turned up once. This sequence joins TRBV20-1 and TRBJ2-1, with 11 bases aligning to TRBD2. The V gene's germline CDR1 is DFQATT and CDR2 SNEGSKA (reference sequence). With V trimmed by 3 bases and J by 4 bases, 2 bases remained unmatched. The CDR3 runs to 14 residues. The CDR3 loop reads CSASGTSGYNEQFF. CDR3 bases: TGCAGTGCTAGTGGGACTAGCGGTTACAATGAGCAGTTCTTC.

J is TRBJ2-7 and V is TRBV6-5; D not certain. V lost 5 bases and J 4 bases, leaving 9 bases between the germline ends. Per germline, CDR1 MNHEY and CDR2 SVGAGI. The CDR3 loop spans 12 amino acids. CDR3 DNA sequence: TGTGCCAGCAGTCTTGACTCTTACGAGCAGTACTTC. Translation gives CASSLDSYEQYF.

The gene calls are TRBV7-8 and TRBJ1-1; maybe TRBD1 (5 bases). The ends were cut back, 3 bases at V and 4 bases at J, with 18 bases in the middle. Germline V CDR1 and CDR2: SGHVS, FQNEAQ. This CDR3 spans 16 amino acids. The CDR3 loop is CASSFDQRRGRTEAFF. The CDR3 DNA follows: TGTGCCAGCAGCTTCGATCAGCGGCGGGGCCGCACTGAAGCTTTCTTT.

This clone has a handful of counts. The chain recombines TRBV28 with TRBJ2-7; 9 bases match TRBD2. The CDR3 sequence is 16 residues long. From germline, CDR1 is MDHEN and CDR2 SYDVKM. V lost 6 bases to trimming and J lost 0 bases; unmatched junction nucleotides: 9. As DNA, the CDR3 is TGTGCCAGCAGCCCACATCTAGCGGGAATCTCCTACGAGCAGTACTTC. Its translation is CASSPHLAGISYEQYF.

This clone was found once. The chain combines TRBV4-1 with TRBJ2-3; TRBD2 aligns across 8 bases. The CDR3 totals 18 residues. Germline assignment: CDR1 MGHRA and CDR2 YSYEKL. Trimming cost V 0 bases and J 3 bases; bases outside gene matches: 11. The CDR3, as DNA: TGCGCCAGCAGCCAAGATGGTACGGGAGTAGCGGGAACAGATACGCAGTATTTT. Protein: CASSQDGTGVAGTDTQYF.

This clone was seen just once. The chain links TRBV30 to TRBJ2-3, with no clear D. Germline values: CDR1 GTSNPN, CDR2 SVGIG (reference sequence). The CDR3 extends over 14 amino acids. Trimming left V 0 bases short and J 2 bases short, with 9 bases between. The CDR3: CAWSVGQNTDTQYF. CDR3 bases: TGTGCCTGGAGTGTTGGGCAGAACACAGATACGCAGTATTTT.

Here the CDR3 reads CASSLGREGRSRVTDTQYF. CDR3 DNA: TGCGCCAGCAGCTTGGGTCGGGAGGGCCGTTCACGTGTCACAGATACGCAGTATTTT. The rearrangement uses TRBV5-1 and TRBJ2-3, with 8 bases that match TRBD2. V was pared by 0 bases and J by 2 bases, with 14 bases of the junction left unmatched. The CDR3 covers 19 residues. Germline assignment: CDR1 SGHRS and CDR2 YFSETQ.